This T cell receptor (beta chain) was sequenced for a study of identical twins. Overall study findings and caveats: Memory repertoires lacked the insertion deficit that abundant cord blood beta clonotypes showed.

From the 5' RACE reads, TCRdb called clonotypes with MiXCR, one entry per CDR3 protein. Among around 490,000 distinct CDR3 sequences listed, 20% to 25% were seen once. In the case of this clonotype: Its antigen is as yet unknown.

The same sample was also studied in work on yellow fever vaccine responses in identical twins. From that paper: Twins' vaccine T cell response reportedly gave the appearance of partial convergence and partial personalization.

The TCR was taken from a woman between 18 and 30 years old in good health. The sequencing input was CD4+ T cells sorted from blood.

CDR3 sequence reads: CASRILAGEQFF. The CDR3 nucleotides are TGTGCCAGCAGAATACTAGCGGGAGAGCAGTTCTTC. The chain employs TRBV6-2 or TRBV6-3 and TRBJ2-1, with TRBD2 matching over 10 bases. J lost 10 bases, V lost 6 bases, and 3 bases had no gene match. This CDR3 has 12 amino acids. CDR1 MNHEY and CDR2 SVGEGT come from the germline V gene.